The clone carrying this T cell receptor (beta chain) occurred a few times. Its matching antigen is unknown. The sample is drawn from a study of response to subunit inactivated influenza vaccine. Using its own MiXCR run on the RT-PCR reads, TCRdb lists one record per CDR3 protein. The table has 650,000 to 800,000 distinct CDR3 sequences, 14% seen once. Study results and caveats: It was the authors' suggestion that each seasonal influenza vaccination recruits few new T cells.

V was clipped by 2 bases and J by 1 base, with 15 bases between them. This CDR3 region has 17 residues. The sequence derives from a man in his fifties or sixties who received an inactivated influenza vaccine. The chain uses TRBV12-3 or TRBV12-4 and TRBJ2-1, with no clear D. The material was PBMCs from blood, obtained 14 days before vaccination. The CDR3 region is CASSLMAEGPSYNEQFF. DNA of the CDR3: TGTGCCAGCAGTTTAATGGCCGAAGGGCCATCCTACAATGAGCAGTTCTTC.